This TCR beta chain was captured in a study of beta chain features in type 1 diabetes. With 2 bases clipped from V and 0 bases from J, the junction kept 12 bases outside the gene matches. There are 18 residues in the CDR3. Germline CDR1 is SEHNR and CDR2 is FQNEAQ (reference sequence). Investigators reverse transcribed all isolated RNA, so they sequenced expressed TCRB transcripts. Assay: immunoSEQ multiplex PCR; the TCRdb copy retains only in-frame clones and omits some. The profile shows about 360,000 clones, around 12% of them singletons. Sorted CD4+ subsets: naive, central memory, regulatory, stem cell-like memory (CD45RO/CCR7/CD25/CD127/CD95/CD27 panel).

The sequence came from a man in his late teens or twenties in good health. The sample taken for sequencing was naive CD4+ T cells from blood. V and J are TRBV7-9 and TRBJ1-1; 7 nucleotides match TRBD1. The CDR3 loop reads CASSLPRQGLVVNTEAFF. CDR3 bases: TGTGCCAGCAGCTTACCAAGACAGGGTCTAGTTGTGAACACTGAAGCTTTCTTT.